Shown below are 6 T cell receptor beta chains from a single sample sequenced in a study of response to subunit inactivated influenza vaccine (dated by TCRdb to 2017 to 2018). The method was RT-PCR. Sequencing instrument: Illumina HiSeq 2500. The raw public reads went through TCRdb reprocessing: fastp at Q25, MiXCR clone calling, in-frame beta chains kept. For every CDR3 protein sequence, its rows merge into one entry that carries the most common genes and DNA. The sample table records about 780,000 distinct CDR3 sequences; roughly 20% of these occur just once. Of the sample, 11% is held by the ten largest clones. The sample in question was PBMCs from blood, obtained 4 to 6 days after vaccination. The source of these receptors is a man aged 50 or older who received an inactivated influenza vaccine. Donor details come from another sample of the same person, matched by shared clones.

This clonotype was seen a few times. The rearrangement uses TRBV9 and TRBJ2-7, with 10 bases matching TRBD1. The trim removed 4 bases at V and 3 bases at J, leaving 7 bases unmatched. The CDR3 is 15 residues long. Germline V gene sequence: CDR1 SGDLS, CDR2 YYNGEE. CDR3 protein: CASSLGQGVYYEQYF. DNA of the CDR3: TGTGCCAGCAGCTTAGGACAGGGGGTATACTACGAGCAGTACTTC.

This clonotype was counted once. The chain employs TRBV15 and TRBJ2-3, with 7 positions matching TRBD2. Per the germline V gene, CDR1 is LNHNV and CDR2 is YYDKDF (reference sequence). Germline trimming cut 8 bases from V and 4 bases from J; bases unmatched to any gene: 9. The CDR3 covers 14 residues. The CDR3 DNA reads TGTGCCACCCAAGAGGGGAGGGCCGCAGATACGCAGTATTTT. Its protein product is CATQEGRAADTQYF.

The chain carries TRBV11-1 and TRBJ2-3; D is ambiguous. V was trimmed by 1 base and J by 4 bases, leaving 18 bases between them. The CDR3 loop spans 17 amino acids. Germline assignment: CDR1 SGHAT and CDR2 FQDESV (reference sequence). CDR3 amino acids: CASSLDGVRAPPDTQYF. CDR3 sequence (DNA): TGTGCCAGCAGCTTAGATGGGGTCCGCGCCCCCCCAGATACGCAGTATTTT.

This clonotype was counted only a few times. The rearrangement uses TRBV3-1 and TRBJ2-3; perhaps TRBD1 as D (7 bases). The CDR3 loop spans 15 amino acids. V gave up 3 bases and J gave up 1 base, with 11 bases separating them. The V gene's germline CDR1 is LGHDT and CDR2 YNNKEL (reference sequence). CDR3 amino acids: CASSHRGTRTDTQYF. The CDR3 DNA reads TGTGCCAGCAGCCACAGGGGGACTCGCACAGATACGCAGTATTTT.

This clonotype was counted between two and nine times. CDR3 loop: CASSTELSSYEQYF. Written as DNA, the CDR3 is TGTGCCAGCAGCACAGAGTTATCCTCCTACGAGCAGTACTTC. The rearrangement joins TRBV7-2 to TRBJ2-7; unclear D gene. CDR1 and CDR2 from the germline V gene are SGHTA and FQGNSA. The CDR3 totals 14 residues. Between the trimmed V and J ends, which lost 5 bases and 0 bases, there was a span of 11 bases.

CDR3 sequence: CSARDPQASTDTQYF. The CDR3 coding sequence is TGCAGTGCTAGAGATCCCCAGGCTAGCACAGATACGCAGTATTTT. The chain combines TRBV20-1 with TRBJ2-3; no definite D call. CDR1 and CDR2 from the germline V gene are DFQATT and SNEGSKA (reference sequence). V lost 0 bases to trimming and J lost 0 bases, with 10 bases between them. CDR3 size: 15 residues.